The T cell receptor beta chain under discussion was sequenced for a study of T cell responses to AZD1222 COVID-19 vaccine. Points from the study as a whole: The study reported that nearly half of spike-specific TCRs target unmutated variant regions.

TCRdb's table, derived via immunoSEQ multiplex PCR, lists solely in-frame clones and lacks some. Counted here are roughly 190,000 clones, approximately 90% occurring once; the ten biggest clones make up 3% to 3.5%. Comment on this clone: Antigen: not known.

Germline V CDR1 and CDR2: KGHDR, SFDVKD. There are 16 residues in the CDR3. Germline trimming cut 5 bases from V and 5 bases from J; bases unmatched to any gene: 7. The source was peripheral blood, collected 28 days after the second AZD1222 dose. This TCR was sampled from an adult who received the AZD1222 COVID-19 vaccine. V gene TRBV24-1 combines with J gene TRBJ2-5, with TRBD2 identical over 13 bases. CDR3 sequence (DNA): TGTGCCACCAGTGGAGGACTAGCGGGAGCTTGGGAGACCCAGTACTTC. Protein: CATSGGLAGAWETQYF.